The 2 T cell receptor beta chains given below trace back to one sample, sequenced in a study of T cells in Graves' hyperthyroidism and ophthalmopathy. RNA transcripts yielded amplified TCR beta CDR3 regions. When the TCR CDR3 underwent first-round RT-PCR, the HTBI primer set was used. TCRdb fed the multiplex PCR reads into MiXCR, producing one record per CDR3 protein. This table has about 840,000 distinct CDR3 sequences, more than 30% appearing once. Material: blood. The receptors here all came from a man aged 18 to 35 with Graves' hyperthyroidism.

Worth noting for this clonotype: A much larger clone lies a single base off, so this may be a read error. The V call is TRBV2, the J call TRBJ2-2; D is unclear. This CDR3 has 14 residues. V gave up 3 bases and J gave up 3 bases, with 8 bases separating them. The germline V gene has CDR1 SNHLY and CDR2 FYNNEI. The DNA of the CDR3 is TGTGCCAGCAGTGAGTTACCGGACACCGGGGAGCTGTTTTTT. This sequence encodes CASSELPDTGELFF.

The chain links TRBV29-1 to TRBJ1-6; 7 bases are a match to TRBD1. The length of the CDR3 is 13 residues. Germline V CDR1 and CDR2: SQVTM, ANQGSEA. The J segment lost 7 bases and the V segment lost 6 bases, leaving 6 bases of the junction unmatched. CDR3 DNA sequence: TGCAGCGTCGGGACAGCACCAAATTCACCCCTCCACTTT. Encoded protein: CSVGTAPNSPLHF.